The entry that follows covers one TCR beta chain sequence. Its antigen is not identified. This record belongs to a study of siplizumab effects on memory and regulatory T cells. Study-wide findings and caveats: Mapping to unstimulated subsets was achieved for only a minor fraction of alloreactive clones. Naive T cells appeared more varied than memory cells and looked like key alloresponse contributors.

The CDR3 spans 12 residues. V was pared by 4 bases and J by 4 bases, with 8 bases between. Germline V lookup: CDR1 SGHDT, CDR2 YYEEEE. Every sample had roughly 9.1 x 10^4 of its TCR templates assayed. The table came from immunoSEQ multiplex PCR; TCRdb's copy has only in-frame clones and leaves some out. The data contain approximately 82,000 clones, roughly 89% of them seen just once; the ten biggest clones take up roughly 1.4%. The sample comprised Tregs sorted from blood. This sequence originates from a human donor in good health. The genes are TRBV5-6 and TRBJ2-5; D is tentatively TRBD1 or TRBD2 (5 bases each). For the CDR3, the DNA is TGTGCCAGCAGCCCGGGACGAGAGACCCAGTACTTC. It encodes CASSPGRETQYF.